The T cell receptor (beta chain) described here comes from a study of CD8+CD57+ T cells in acquired aplastic anemia. Looking at the study overall: Sorted cells (CD4+ and CD8+) yielded DNA amounts that averaged approximately 3.1 ug.

Genomic DNA provided the template from which TCR beta VDJ and CDR3 profiles were obtained. Using its own MiXCR run on the reads, TCRdb lists one record per CDR3 protein. The table shows 260,000 or so distinct CDR3 sequences, with approximately 80% occurring only once. The sequenced patients had an expansion of CD8+CD57+ cells seen by flow cytometry. Receipt of therapy had not occurred in any patient by the time of blood sampling. Points from the study as a whole: Significance was not reached for CD8+ Simpson's diversity between patients and controls. Patients had around 30 CD8+ CDR3 sequences in common with controls (the shared set).

Remarks on this clonotype: What it binds is unknown. Since the CDR3 does not end with the conserved phenylalanine or tryptophan, this likely comes from a read error. Because the CDR3's place on the DNA is in doubt, the DNA is left out and the CDR3 is given as listed by TCRdb.

This TCR was sampled from a human donor with aplastic anemia. Sequences were obtained from sorted CD4+, CD8+, or CD8+CD57+ T cells (not recorded which) from PBMCs.

The CDR3 protein is CARNLTGGAHYG. The chain links TRBV7-3 to TRBJ2-5; TRBD1, the table's D call, was not compared with the DNA. A total of 12 residues make up the CDR3, ends included. CDR1 and CDR2 from the germline V gene are SGHTA and FQGTGA.